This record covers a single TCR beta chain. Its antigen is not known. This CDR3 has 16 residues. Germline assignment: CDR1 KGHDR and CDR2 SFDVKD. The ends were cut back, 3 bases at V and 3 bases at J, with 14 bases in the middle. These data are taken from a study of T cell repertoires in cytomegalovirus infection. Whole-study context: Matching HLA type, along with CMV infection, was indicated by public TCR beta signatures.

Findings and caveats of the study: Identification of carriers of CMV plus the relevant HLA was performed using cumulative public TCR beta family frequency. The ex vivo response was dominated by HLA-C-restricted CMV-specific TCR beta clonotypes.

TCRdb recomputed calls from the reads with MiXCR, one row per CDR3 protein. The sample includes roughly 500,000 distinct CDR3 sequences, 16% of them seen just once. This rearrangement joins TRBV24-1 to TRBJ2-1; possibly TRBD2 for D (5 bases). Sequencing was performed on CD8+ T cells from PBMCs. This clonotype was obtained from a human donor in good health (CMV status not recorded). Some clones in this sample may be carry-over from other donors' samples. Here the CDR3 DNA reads TGTGCCACCAGTGATCCCCGGACTGATTTCTACAATGAGCAGTTCTTC. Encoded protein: CATSDPRTDFYNEQFF.